Below, one TCR beta chain is given with its context. Its antigen is currently not known. No base quality values were provided; no much bigger clone lies one nucleotide off. Reading from cysteine to phenylalanine, the CDR3 counts 15 amino acids. The sequence is cut down to CDR3 DNA, 45 bases in frame from base 1. After removal of 2 bases from V and 6 bases from J, the junction retains 7 bases not matched to a gene. CDR1 and CDR2 (KGHSH, LQKENI) derive from the germline V gene. The sample's time point label is to be understood as: five sample-tagged time points from pre-transplant (day -1) to day 368 post-transplant, pooled. Thawed PBMC were stimulated with a CMV IE-1 overlapping peptide library for over ten hours, with no transport inhibitors added. After being thawed and rested overnight, the cells were stimulated in R10 medium along with CD28/CD49d costimulation. The IE-1 peptide library was made up of 15-amino-acid peptides, each overlapping by 11 amino acids. Samples from each time point were barcoded using BD Single-Cell Multiplexing Kit Sample Tags, then pooled and stained with sorting antibodies plus oligo-conjugated anti-CD45RA. A BD FACSAria III was used to sort CMV-responsive CD8+CD137+ and CD4+CD154+ T cells at 4-way purity. EDTA vacutainers were used to collect blood, which was then processed with a Ficoll gradient within 1-24 hours.

The data are from a study of immune aging and cytomegalovirus after organ transplant (dated by TCRdb to about 2021). About the study as a whole: All transplant recipients received three-drug immunosuppression with prednisone, tacrolimus, and mycophenolate. Study-level results and caveats: Post-transplant increases in aged-phenotype cells were observed regardless of clone size, following viremia and occurring earlier in large clones (days 200-264) than in small clones. Large clones contained a higher proportion of TEMRA cells, and the seven largest clones (over 1,900 cells) acquired aged and TEMRA cells while losing TCM cells. CD57 was not measured in the sequencing data, so a conservative gene-based aging definition was used instead.

Library preparation was by single-cell sequencing. TCRdb shows the sequencer as Illumina NovaSeq 6000. The BD Rhapsody Targeted mRNA and AbSeq Reagent Kit, in a microwell format, was used for cell capture and library preparation. Libraries covered TCR, sample tags, AbSeq, and targeted mRNA from the Human T-Cell Expression Panel plus custom TOX and TOX2 primers. Sequencing of the libraries was performed on an Illumina NovaSeq. In the original analysis: The analysis covered fewer than 13,000 cells in total, of which 7076 were CD8 T cells and 4,000 to 5,000 were CD8 T cells with an identifiable TCR CDR3. The BD Rhapsody Targeted Analysis Pipeline, including V(D)J processing, was run on the Seven Bridges Genomics platform to process the raw data. Quality control, Sample Tag demultiplexing with Lex-BDSMK, clone identification with VDJ Explorer, and Seurat clustering were performed in SeqGeq 1.6.0. Clones making up <1% of CD8 T cells were classified as non-expanded, and clones making up >2.5% of the sample were classified as clonal expansions. The public sequencing data were trimmed at Q25 with fastp and processed into clonotypes with MiXCR by TCRdb, which kept only in-frame beta chains. Duplicate CDR3 protein sequences are folded into a single record with the most common DNA and genes. TCRdb's processing, not the authors' own work, is the source of the V and J calls. The sample table contains 20,000 or so distinct CDR3 sequences; only one count was recorded for just over 35% of them. 25% to 30% of the sample comes from the top ten.

The chain couples TRBV18 to TRBJ2-7; 10 nucleotides in the junction match TRBD1. Sequencing used CMV peptide-activated CD4+ and CD8+ T cells sorted from blood, obtained at five time points, pooled. Sample cell subset or site, as interpreted from the label and publication: sorted CD8+CD137+ and CD4+CD154+ T cells after about 12 h CMV IE-1 peptide stimulation. This clonotype originated in a female donor who had a heart transplant and CMV viremia. The DNA reads as follows: TGTGCCAGCTCACCATCGACAGGGGGCGAGGGCGAGCAGTACTTC. Its protein product is CASSPSTGGEGEQYF.